What follows is one T cell receptor (beta chain) and its context. Its target is unknown. The data stem from a study of beta chain features in type 1 diabetes. Study-wide context: Patients were similar to healthy donors in age and gender (as well as in cell yields).

Isolated RNA was reverse transcribed in full, so expressed TCRB transcripts were sequenced. Produced via immunoSEQ multiplex PCR; TCRdb's table is partial and in-frame only. The table shows 110,000 to 150,000 clones, with about 10% occurring only once. Trimming cost V 6 bases and J 5 bases, with 21 bases left between them. Germline V gene sequence: CDR1 SGHTS, CDR2 YDEGEE. This CDR3 contains 15 residues. The study's findings and limits: Shorter templates might be favored by PCR, and equally so in patients and in controls.

Purity exceeding 95% was reached by all sorted populations. V is TRBV5-8 and J is TRBJ2-7; the D gene is possibly TRBD2 (5 bases). The material sequenced was central memory CD4+ T cells from blood. This receptor was taken from a young man in good health. The DNA of the CDR3 is TGTGCCAGCAATTCTCCGGGAATCCTACATCACGAGCAGTACTTC. This codes for CASNSPGILHHEQYF.